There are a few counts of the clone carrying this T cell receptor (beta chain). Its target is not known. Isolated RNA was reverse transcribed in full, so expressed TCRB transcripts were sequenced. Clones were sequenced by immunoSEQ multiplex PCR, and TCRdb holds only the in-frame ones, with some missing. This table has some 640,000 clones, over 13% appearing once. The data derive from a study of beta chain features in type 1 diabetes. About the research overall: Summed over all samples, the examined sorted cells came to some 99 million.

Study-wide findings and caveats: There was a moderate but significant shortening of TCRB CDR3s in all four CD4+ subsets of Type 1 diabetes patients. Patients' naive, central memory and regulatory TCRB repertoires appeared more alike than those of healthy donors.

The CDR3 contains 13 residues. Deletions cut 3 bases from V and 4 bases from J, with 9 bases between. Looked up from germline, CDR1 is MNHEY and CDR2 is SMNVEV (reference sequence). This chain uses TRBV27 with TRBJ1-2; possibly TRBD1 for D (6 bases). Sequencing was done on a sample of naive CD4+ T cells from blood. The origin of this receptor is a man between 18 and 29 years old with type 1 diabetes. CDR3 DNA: TGTGCCAGCAGTTTGGCAGGGGCCTATGGCTACACCTTC. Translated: CASSLAGAYGYTF.